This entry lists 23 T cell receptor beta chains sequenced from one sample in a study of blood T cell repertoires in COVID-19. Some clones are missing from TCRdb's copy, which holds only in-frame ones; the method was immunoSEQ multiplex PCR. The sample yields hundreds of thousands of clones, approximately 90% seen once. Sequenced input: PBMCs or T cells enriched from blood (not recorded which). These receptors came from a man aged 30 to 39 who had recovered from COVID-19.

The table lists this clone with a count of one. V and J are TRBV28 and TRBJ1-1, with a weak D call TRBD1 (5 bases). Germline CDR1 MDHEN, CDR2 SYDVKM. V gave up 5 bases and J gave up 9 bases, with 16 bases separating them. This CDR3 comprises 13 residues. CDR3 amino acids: CASSPRPGMKAFF. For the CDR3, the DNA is TGTGCCAGCAGTCCCCGGCCAGGGATGAAAGCTTTCTTT.

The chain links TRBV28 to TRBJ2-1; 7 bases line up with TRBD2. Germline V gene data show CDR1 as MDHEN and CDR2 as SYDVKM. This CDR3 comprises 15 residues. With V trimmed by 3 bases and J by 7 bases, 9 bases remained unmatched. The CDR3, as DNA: TGTGCCAGCAGTTTTCGGAGCGGGATAGGAAATGAGCAGTTCTTC. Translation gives CASSFRSGIGNEQFF.

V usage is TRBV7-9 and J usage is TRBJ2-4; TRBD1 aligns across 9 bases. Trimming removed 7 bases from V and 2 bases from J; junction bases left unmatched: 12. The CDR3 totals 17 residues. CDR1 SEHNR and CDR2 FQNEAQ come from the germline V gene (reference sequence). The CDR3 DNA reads TGTGCCAGCACCTACACTCCCGGACAGGGGTCCAAAAACATTCAGTACTTC. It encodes CASTYTPGQGSKNIQYF.

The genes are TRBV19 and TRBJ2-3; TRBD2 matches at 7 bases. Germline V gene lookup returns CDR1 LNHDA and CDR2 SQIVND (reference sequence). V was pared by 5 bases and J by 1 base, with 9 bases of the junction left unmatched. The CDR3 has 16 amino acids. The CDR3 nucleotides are TGTGCCAGTAGTGGATTTTACCTAGCGGGCACAGATACGCAGTATTTT. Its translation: CASSGFYLAGTDTQYF.

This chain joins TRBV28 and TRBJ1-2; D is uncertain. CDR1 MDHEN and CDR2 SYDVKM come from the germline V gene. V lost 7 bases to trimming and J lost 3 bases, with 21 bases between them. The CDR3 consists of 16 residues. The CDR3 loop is CASTKAGGLGYYGYTF. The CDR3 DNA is TGTGCCAGCACCAAGGCAGGAGGTCTCGGTTACTATGGCTACACCTTC.

CDR3 protein: CASSSITPGHFGEQYF. CDR3 bases: TGTGCCAGCAGCTCCATTACCCCGGGACACTTCGGTGAGCAGTACTTC. The V call is TRBV5-6, the J call TRBJ2-7, with a possible D match to TRBD1 (6 bases). V was trimmed by 3 bases and J by 7 bases, leaving 23 bases between them. The CDR3 totals 16 residues. Germline CDR1 SGHDT, CDR2 YYEEEE.

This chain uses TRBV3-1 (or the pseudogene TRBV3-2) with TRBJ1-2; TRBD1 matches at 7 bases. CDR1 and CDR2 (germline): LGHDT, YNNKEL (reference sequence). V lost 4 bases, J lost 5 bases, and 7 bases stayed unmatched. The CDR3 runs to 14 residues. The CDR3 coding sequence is TGTGCCAGCAGCCCTGCAGGGGGGCGGTATGGCTACACCTTC. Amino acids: CASSPAGGRYGYTF.

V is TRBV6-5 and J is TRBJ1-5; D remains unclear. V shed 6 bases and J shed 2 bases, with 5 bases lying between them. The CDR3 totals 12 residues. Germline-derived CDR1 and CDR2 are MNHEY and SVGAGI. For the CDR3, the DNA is TGTGCCAGCAGCTCCGGCAATCAGCCCCAGCATTTT. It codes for CASSSGNQPQHF.

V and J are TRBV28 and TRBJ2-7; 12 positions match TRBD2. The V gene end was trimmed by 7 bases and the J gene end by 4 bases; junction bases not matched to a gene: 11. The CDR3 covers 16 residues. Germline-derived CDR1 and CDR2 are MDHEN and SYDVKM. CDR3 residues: CASTLGLAGGPYEQYF. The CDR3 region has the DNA TGTGCCAGCACCTTAGGCCTAGCGGGAGGGCCTTACGAGCAGTACTTC.

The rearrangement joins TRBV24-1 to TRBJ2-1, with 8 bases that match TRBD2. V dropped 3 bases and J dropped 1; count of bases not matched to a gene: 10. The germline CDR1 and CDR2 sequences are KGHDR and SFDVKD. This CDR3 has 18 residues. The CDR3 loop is CATSDPETSAESYNEQFF. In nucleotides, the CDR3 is TGTGCCACCAGTGATCCCGAGACTAGCGCCGAATCCTACAATGAGCAGTTCTTC.

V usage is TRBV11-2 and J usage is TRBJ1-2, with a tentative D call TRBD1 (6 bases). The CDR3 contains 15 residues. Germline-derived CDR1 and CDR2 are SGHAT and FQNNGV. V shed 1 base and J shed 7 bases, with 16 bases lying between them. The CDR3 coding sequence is TGTGCCAGCAGCTTAGGTTTAGGGGGGGCGCTTGGCTACACCTTC. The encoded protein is CASSLGLGGALGYTF.

This chain's CDR3 is CASSLGVAGVEYEQFF. Written as DNA, the CDR3 is TGCGCCAGCAGCTTGGGGGTAGCGGGAGTCGAGTATGAGCAGTTCTTC. The genes are TRBV5-1 and TRBJ2-1; TRBD2 agrees at 9 bases. This CDR3 has 16 amino acids. Unmatched junction bases numbered 9, after V lost 0 bases and J lost 8 bases. Germline values: CDR1 SGHRS, CDR2 YFSETQ.

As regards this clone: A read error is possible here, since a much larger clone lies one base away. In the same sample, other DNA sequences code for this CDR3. CDR3 sequence (DNA): TGTGCCAGCAGTTACAGGGGAGGCTACACCTTC. This encodes CASSYRGGYTF. This chain links TRBV12-3 or TRBV12-4 with TRBJ1-2; 7 bases are shared with TRBD1. J lost 8 bases, V lost 4 bases, and 1 base had no gene match. CDR3 length: 11 residues.

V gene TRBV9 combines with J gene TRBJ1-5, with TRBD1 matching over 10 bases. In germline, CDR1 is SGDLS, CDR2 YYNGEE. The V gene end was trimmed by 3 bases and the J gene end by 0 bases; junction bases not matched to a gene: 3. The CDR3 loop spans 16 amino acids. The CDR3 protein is CASSAGTGDSNQPQHF. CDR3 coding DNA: TGTGCCAGCAGCGCCGGGACAGGGGATAGCAATCAGCCCCAGCATTTT.

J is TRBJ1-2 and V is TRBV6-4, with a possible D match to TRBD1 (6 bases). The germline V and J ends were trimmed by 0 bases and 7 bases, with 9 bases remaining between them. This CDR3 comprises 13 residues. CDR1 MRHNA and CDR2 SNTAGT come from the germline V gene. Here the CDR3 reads CASSDSAGVGYTF. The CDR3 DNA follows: TGTGCCAGCAGTGACTCGGCAGGGGTTGGCTACACCTTC.

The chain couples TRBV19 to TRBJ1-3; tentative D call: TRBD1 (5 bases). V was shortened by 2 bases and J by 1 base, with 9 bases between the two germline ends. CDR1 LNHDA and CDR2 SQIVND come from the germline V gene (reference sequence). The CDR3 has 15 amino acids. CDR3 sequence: CASSIQQGSGNTIYF. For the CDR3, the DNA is TGTGCCAGTAGTATACAGCAGGGTTCTGGAAACACCATATATTTT.

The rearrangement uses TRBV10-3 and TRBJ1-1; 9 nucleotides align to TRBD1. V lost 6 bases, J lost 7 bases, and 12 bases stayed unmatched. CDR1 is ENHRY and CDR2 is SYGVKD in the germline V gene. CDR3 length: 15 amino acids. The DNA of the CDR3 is TGTGCCATCAGAACAGGGGGCCGGGATCGGGGTGAAGCTTTCTTT. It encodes CAIRTGGRDRGEAFF.

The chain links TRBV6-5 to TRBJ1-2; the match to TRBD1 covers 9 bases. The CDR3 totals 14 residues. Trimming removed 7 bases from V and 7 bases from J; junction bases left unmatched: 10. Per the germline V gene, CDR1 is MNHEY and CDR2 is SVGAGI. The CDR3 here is CASTQGQGSGGYTF. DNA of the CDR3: TGTGCCAGCACTCAGGGACAGGGCAGTGGTGGCTACACCTTC.

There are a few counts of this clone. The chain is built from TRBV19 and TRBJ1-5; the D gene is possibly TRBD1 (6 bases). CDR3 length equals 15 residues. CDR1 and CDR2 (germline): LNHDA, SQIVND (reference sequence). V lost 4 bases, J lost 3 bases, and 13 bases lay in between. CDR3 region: CASSTRQADNQPQHF. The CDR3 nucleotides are TGTGCCAGTAGTACCAGACAGGCCGACAATCAGCCCCAGCATTTT.

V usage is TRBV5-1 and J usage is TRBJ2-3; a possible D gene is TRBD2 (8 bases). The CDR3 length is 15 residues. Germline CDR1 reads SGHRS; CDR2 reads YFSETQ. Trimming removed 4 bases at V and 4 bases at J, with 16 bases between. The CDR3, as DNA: TGCGCCAGCAGCCCGGGGGGGACAGATCCAGATACGCAGTATTTT. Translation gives CASSPGGTDPDTQYF.

In DNA form, the CDR3 reads TGTGCCAGCAGCGTAGCTGAGGGAGCGCAGTTCTTC. This gives the protein CASSVAEGAQFF. The chain is built from TRBV9 and TRBJ2-1, with a weak D call TRBD2 (5 bases). CDR3 length: 12 amino acids. V was clipped by 0 bases and J by 12 bases, with 10 bases between them. The germline CDR1 and CDR2 sequences are SGDLS and YYNGEE.

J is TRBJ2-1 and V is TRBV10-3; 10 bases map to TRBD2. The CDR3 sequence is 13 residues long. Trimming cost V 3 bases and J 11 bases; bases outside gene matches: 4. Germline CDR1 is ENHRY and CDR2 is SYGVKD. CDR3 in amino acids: CAISDGLAEQQFF. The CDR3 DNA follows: TGTGCCATCAGTGATGGACTAGCGGAGCAGCAGTTCTTC.

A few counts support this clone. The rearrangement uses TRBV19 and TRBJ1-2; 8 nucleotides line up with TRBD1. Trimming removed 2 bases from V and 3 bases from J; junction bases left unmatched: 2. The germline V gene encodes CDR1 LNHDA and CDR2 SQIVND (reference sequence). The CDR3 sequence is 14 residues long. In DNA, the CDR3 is TGTGCCAGTAGTATAAGGGGACAGGACTATGGCTACACCTTC. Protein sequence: CASSIRGQDYGYTF.